These T cell receptor beta chains were read from a single sample in a study of shared clonotypes between healthy human individuals. Clones were read by immunoSEQ multiplex PCR, and TCRdb kept only the in-frame ones, dropping some. Of around 600,000 clones detected, more than 95% appear once; the ten largest clones hold approximately 0.057%. The sample was naive CD4+ T cells sorted from blood. The receptor set was obtained from a woman aged 25 to 39 in good health. Each CDR3 is given with its conserved first and last residue. A D gene is named only where the DNA matches it firmly. Not all rows give a size; the values are once, few, many and, for expanded clones, a class.

DNA: TGTGCCAGCTCACCAGGGACAGACGTAGAAGCTTTCTTT
CDR3: CASSPGTDVEAFF
D: TRBD1
V: TRBV18
J: TRBJ1-1
size: -

DNA: TGTGCCAGTAGTATAGGAGGGGGTCTTTCACTCTACGAGCAGTACTTC
CDR3: CASSIGGGLSLYEQYF
D: -
V: TRBV19
J: TRBJ2-7
size: -

DNA: TGTGCCAGCAGGCAGACAGGGGGTTATGAGACCCAGTACTTC
CDR3: CASRQTGGYETQYF
D: TRBD1
V: TRBV28
J: TRBJ2-5
size: -

DNA: TGTGCCTGGAGTGTAAAGATCGGTATAAAGCGGGAGGGCATCTACGAGCAGTACTTC
CDR3: CAWSVKIGIKREGIYEQYF
D: TRBD2
V: TRBV30
J: TRBJ2-7
size: once

DNA: TGTGCCAGCAGCGTAGTAAGTGGCACCACCGGGGAGCTGTTTTTT
CDR3: CASSVVSGTTGELFF
D: -
V: TRBV9
J: TRBJ2-2
size: -

DNA: TGTGCCAGCTCAGCAGAAGTCGGCGCTCGCAATGAGCAGTTCTTC
CDR3: CASSAEVGARNEQFF
D: -
V: TRBV18
J: TRBJ2-1
size: -

DNA: TGTGCCAGCAGCTTGGTGGCCAGAAACACCGGGGAGCTGTTTTTT
CDR3: CASSLVARNTGELFF
D: -
V: TRBV5-4
J: TRBJ2-2
size: -

DNA: TGTGCCAGCGGTGGCGGGAGTAGCACAGATACGCAGTATTTT
CDR3: CASGGGSSTDTQYF
D: TRBD2
V: TRBV6-5
J: TRBJ2-3
size: -

DNA: TGTGCCAGCAGGGCCCCAGGGCGGGACACTGAAGCTTTCTTT
CDR3: CASRAPGRDTEAFF
D: -
V: TRBV6-1
J: TRBJ1-1
size: -

DNA: TGTGCCAGCAGTTTAGCCGCTGCCCGCTCCTACAATGAGCAGTTCTTC
CDR3: CASSLAAARSYNEQFF
D: -
V: TRBV27
J: TRBJ2-1
size: -

DNA: TGTGCCAGCAGCTTGACAGGGGGCCGGACTGAAGCTTTCTTT
CDR3: CASSLTGGRTEAFF
D: TRBD1
V: TRBV5-6
J: TRBJ1-1
size: once

DNA: TGCGCCAGCAGCCAAGTTGCTCGGGACAGGCGAGGAGACGAGCAGTACTTC
CDR3: CASSQVARDRRGDEQYF
D: TRBD1
V: TRBV4-1
J: TRBJ2-7
size: -

DNA: TGTGCCAGCAGCTTACGTACACAGAAAGAGACCCAGTACTTC
CDR3: CASSLRTQKETQYF
D: -
V: TRBV7-2
J: TRBJ2-5
size: -

DNA: TGTGCCAGCAGCCTGTCCCTTCAAACAACTAATGAAAAACTGTTTTTT
CDR3: CASSLSLQTTNEKLFF
D: -
V: TRBV7-2
J: TRBJ1-4
size: -

DNA: TGTGCCAGCAGTCTCCGCAGGTATGAAGCTTTCTTT
CDR3: CASSLRRYEAFF
D: -
V: TRBV28
J: TRBJ1-1
size: -

DNA: TGTGCCAGCAGTCAAACAGGGGGCCATAGCAATCAGCCCCAGCATTTT
CDR3: CASSQTGGHSNQPQHF
D: TRBD1
V: TRBV28
J: TRBJ1-5
size: -

DNA: TGTGCCACCCTGTCCCCGTGGGCTGGGGCCAACGTCCTGACTTTC
CDR3: CATLSPWAGANVLTF
D: -
V: TRBV6-5
J: TRBJ2-6
size: -

DNA: TGCGCCAGCAGCTTGGCGGGCACAGATACGCAGTATTTT
CDR3: CASSLAGTDTQYF
D: -
V: TRBV5-1
J: TRBJ2-3
size: -

DNA: TGTGCCAGCCTATCGGTATACGAGCAGTACTTC
CDR3: CASLSVYEQYF
D: -
V: TRBV21-1
J: TRBJ2-7
size: -

DNA: TGTGCCAGCAGCTGGGGACGAAGGTTACAAGATACGCAGTATTTT
CDR3: CASSWGRRLQDTQYF
D: -
V: TRBV6-5
J: TRBJ2-3
size: -

DNA: TGTGCCAGCAGTTTTATAGCGGAACGAGTCCCCCAGTACTTC
CDR3: CASSFIAERVPQYF
D: -
V: TRBV27
J: TRBJ2-5
size: once

DNA: TGTGCCAGCAGCTCCTTCGAGGGACAGCATAATTCACCCCTCCACTTT
CDR3: CASSSFEGQHNSPLHF
D: TRBD1
V: TRBV7-9
J: TRBJ1-6
size: once

DNA: TGTGCCAGCAGCTTGTGGACTAGCGGGTACACAGATACGCAGTATTTT
CDR3: CASSLWTSGYTDTQYF
D: TRBD2
V: TRBV5-4
J: TRBJ2-3
size: -

DNA: TGCGCCAGCAGCTCCTTCTCCCAAAACACAGATACGCAGTATTTT
CDR3: CASSSFSQNTDTQYF
D: -
V: TRBV5-1
J: TRBJ2-3
size: -

DNA: TGTGCCTGGACCATGACTAGCGGACCTTACAATGAGCAGTTCTTC
CDR3: CAWTMTSGPYNEQFF
D: TRBD2
V: TRBV30
J: TRBJ2-1
size: -

DNA: TGCGCCAGCAGCCAAGAATGGAAAAACTACAATGAGCAGTTCTTC
CDR3: CASSQEWKNYNEQFF
D: -
V: TRBV4-1
J: TRBJ2-1
size: -

DNA: TGTGCCAGCAGCGGAAGTTCGGGTCAACCCTACGAGCAGTACTTC
CDR3: CASSGSSGQPYEQYF
D: -
V: TRBV14
J: TRBJ2-7
size: once

DNA: TGTGCCAGTAGTGAACAGGGAAATGGTGCAGATACGCAGTATTTT
CDR3: CASSEQGNGADTQYF
D: -
V: TRBV19
J: TRBJ2-3
size: -

DNA: TGCGCCAGCAGCCAACCCACTAGCGGGATAGCCAATGAGCAGTTCTTC
CDR3: CASSQPTSGIANEQFF
D: TRBD2
V: TRBV4-1
J: TRBJ2-1
size: once

DNA: TGTGCCAGCTCGGCAAATACAGGGGCTAACTCTGGAAACACCATATATTTT
CDR3: CASSANTGANSGNTIYF
D: TRBD1
V: TRBV18
J: TRBJ1-3
size: -

DNA: TGTGCCAGCAGCTTAATGGGACTAGCGGACGAGACCCAGTACTTC
CDR3: CASSLMGLADETQYF
D: TRBD2
V: TRBV7-2
J: TRBJ2-5
size: -

DNA: TGTGCCAGCATCCCCTCGACACACCAAGAGACCCAGTACTTC
CDR3: CASIPSTHQETQYF
D: -
V: TRBV7-9
J: TRBJ2-5
size: -

DNA: TGTGCCAGCAGTGACTCGAGCGGGACCGAGTACGAGCAGTACTTC
CDR3: CASSDSSGTEYEQYF
D: TRBD2
V: TRBV6-4
J: TRBJ2-7
size: -

DNA: TGTGCCAGCAGTTTATCTAGGGGAGCACGATCGAATTCACCCCTCCACTTT
CDR3: CASSLSRGARSNSPLHF
D: -
V: TRBV27
J: TRBJ1-6
size: -

DNA: TGTGCCAGCAGTGGACGGGCAGTCACCTACGAGCAGTACTTC
CDR3: CASSGRAVTYEQYF
D: -
V: TRBV2
J: TRBJ2-7
size: -

DNA: TGTGCCAGCAGCTTAGTCGGGAATGAGCAGTTCTTC
CDR3: CASSLVGNEQFF
D: -
V: TRBV7-6
J: TRBJ2-1
size: -

DNA: TGTGCCAGCAGTTATCTTAGACAGGCCGGGGAGCTGTTTTTT
CDR3: CASSYLRQAGELFF
D: -
V: TRBV6-5
J: TRBJ2-2
size: -

DNA: TGTGCCAGCAGTAGAGGCCCAGGAGAGCTGTTTTTT
CDR3: CASSRGPGELFF
D: -
V: TRBV6-4
J: TRBJ2-2
size: -

DNA: TGTGCCAGCTCGCGGACCGGGGAGCTGTTTTTT
CDR3: CASSRTGELFF
D: -
V: TRBV6-5
J: TRBJ2-2
size: -

DNA: TGTGCCAGCAGTCCCCAGGGTTTGGCGAACACTGAAGCTTTCTTT
CDR3: CASSPQGLANTEAFF
D: -
V: TRBV28
J: TRBJ1-1
size: -

DNA: TGTGCCAGCAGAGCGACTAGCACTACCTACGAGCAGTACTTC
CDR3: CASRATSTTYEQYF
D: TRBD2
V: TRBV6-1
J: TRBJ2-7
size: -

DNA: TGCGCCAGCAGCCAAACCCTCGGACTAGCGGAGATCACAGATACGCAGTATTTT
CDR3: CASSQTLGLAEITDTQYF
D: TRBD2
V: TRBV4-1
J: TRBJ2-3
size: -

DNA: TGTGCCAGCAGCGTAGGCGGGATGAACACTGAAGCTTTCTTT
CDR3: CASSVGGMNTEAFF
D: -
V: TRBV9
J: TRBJ1-1
size: -

DNA: TGTGCCAGCAGCGCCCAGGACCCTGGAAACACCATATATTTT
CDR3: CASSAQDPGNTIYF
D: -
V: TRBV9
J: TRBJ1-3
size: -

DNA: TGCAGCGCCCTTTGGAACACTGAAGCTTTCTTT
CDR3: CSALWNTEAFF
D: -
V: TRBV29-1
J: TRBJ1-1
size: -

DNA: TGTGCCAGCAGTTTCTCTGGCGGGACTAACACCGGGGAGCTGTTTTTT
CDR3: CASSFSGGTNTGELFF
D: -
V: TRBV27
J: TRBJ2-2
size: -

DNA: TGTGCCAGCAGTGGGGACAGAGCCTACGAGCAGTACTTC
CDR3: CASSGDRAYEQYF
D: TRBD1
V: TRBV6-1
J: TRBJ2-7
size: -

DNA: TGTGCCAGCAGTTCTCAAGCCGCAGCCTTGAGTTCTGAAGCTTTCTTT
CDR3: CASSSQAAALSSEAFF
D: -
V: TRBV6-5
J: TRBJ1-1
size: -

DNA: TGTGCCAGTAATAGGCGGCTTTTGCAACTCAGCACAGATACGCAGTATTTT
CDR3: CASNRRLLQLSTDTQYF
D: -
V: TRBV19
J: TRBJ2-3
size: -

DNA: TGTGCCAGCAGCTTGGTTGCTGGGGGCGCAAATCGTCAGCAGTACTTC
CDR3: CASSLVAGGANRQQYF
D: -
V: TRBV5-6
J: TRBJ2-7
size: -

DNA: TGTGCCAGTGGGCGGGGACAACTCGGAGATGAGCAGTTCTTC
CDR3: CASGRGQLGDEQFF
D: -
V: TRBV19
J: TRBJ2-1
size: -

DNA: TGTGCCAGCAGCTTAGAGTACAGAGCACAATTGTACTTC
CDR3: CASSLEYRAQLYF
D: -
V: TRBV11-2
J: TRBJ2-4
size: -

DNA: TGTGCCAGCAGTCCAATCCTTTATCTCGAGTCGGACCTTCAATTCGGAAATGAAAAACTGTTTTTT
CDR3: CASSPILYLESDLQFGNEKLFF
D: -
V: TRBV27
J: TRBJ1-4
size: -

DNA: TGTGCCAGCAGACGGACAGGGGGCACCGGGGAGCTGTTTTTT
CDR3: CASRRTGGTGELFF
D: TRBD1
V: TRBV27
J: TRBJ2-2
size: -

DNA: TGTGCCAGCAGCAGGGGACTAGCGGGAGTATGGCAGTACTTC
CDR3: CASSRGLAGVWQYF
D: TRBD2
V: TRBV27
J: TRBJ2-7
size: -

DNA: TGTGCCAGCAGCCCCCACCCCGACAGGGTCTATGGCTACACCTTC
CDR3: CASSPHPDRVYGYTF
D: TRBD1
V: TRBV7-9
J: TRBJ1-2
size: -

DNA: TGTGCCAGCAGTGGGCTGACAGGTCTTAAGGGTGAGACCCAGTACTTC
CDR3: CASSGLTGLKGETQYF
D: -
V: TRBV6-1
J: TRBJ2-5
size: -

DNA: TGCAGCGTTGAGCAGGGAAACTCTGGAAACACCATATATTTT
CDR3: CSVEQGNSGNTIYF
D: -
V: TRBV29-1
J: TRBJ1-3
size: -

DNA: TGTGCCAGCAGCTCCGATCAGCCCCAGCATTTT
CDR3: CASSSDQPQHF
D: -
V: TRBV28
J: TRBJ1-5
size: -

DNA: TGTGCCAGCAGTTTCTACAGGGGTAATGTGACCCAGTACTTC
CDR3: CASSFYRGNVTQYF
D: TRBD1
V: TRBV28
J: TRBJ2-5
size: -